This record concerns one TCR beta chain sequence. The antigen is unknown. These data originate in a study of Ad26.COV2.S vaccination and SARS-CoV-2 variants. General study findings and limits: Vaccinated individuals (as opposed to placebo recipients) had higher spike-specific TCR breadth.

CDR1 MNHEY and CDR2 SVGEGT come from the germline V gene. V was clipped by 5 bases and J by 4 bases; unmatched bases: 7. The CDR3 runs 15 residues. The treatment is: around 19 received Ad26.COV2.S at low or high dose, single or two shots; about 5 received placebo; per-sample allocation not given. Sampling occurred on day 63 after the first vaccine or placebo injection. Method: immunoSEQ multiplex PCR; TCRdb's copy keeps in-frame clones and lacks some. The sample lists fewer than 400,000 clones; about 88% were seen once. Sequencing used peripheral blood, obtained in a trial of Ad26.COV2.S vaccine versus placebo. The clonotype was recovered from a person aged 18 to 65 who received the Ad26.COV2.S COVID-19 vaccine or a placebo. The rearrangement joins TRBV6-2 or TRBV6-3 to TRBJ2-5; 10 bases match TRBD2. The CDR3 protein is CASSDVAGGGETQYF. The CDR3 region has the DNA TGTGCCAGCAGTGACGTAGCGGGGGGAGGAGAGACCCAGTACTTC.